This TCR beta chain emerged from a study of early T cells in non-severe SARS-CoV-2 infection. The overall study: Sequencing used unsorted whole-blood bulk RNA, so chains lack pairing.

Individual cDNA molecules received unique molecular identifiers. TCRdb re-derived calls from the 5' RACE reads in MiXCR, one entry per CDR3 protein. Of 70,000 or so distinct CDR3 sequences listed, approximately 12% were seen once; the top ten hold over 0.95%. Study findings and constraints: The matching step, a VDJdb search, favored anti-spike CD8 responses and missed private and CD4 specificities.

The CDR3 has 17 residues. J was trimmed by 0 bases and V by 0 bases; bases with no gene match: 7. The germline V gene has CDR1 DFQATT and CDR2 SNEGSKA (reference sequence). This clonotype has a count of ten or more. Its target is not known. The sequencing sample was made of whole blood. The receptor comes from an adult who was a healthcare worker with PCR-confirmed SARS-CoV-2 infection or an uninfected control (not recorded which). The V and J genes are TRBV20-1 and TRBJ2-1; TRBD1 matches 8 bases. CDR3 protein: CSARDAQGVSSYNEQFF. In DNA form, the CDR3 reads TGCAGTGCTAGAGATGCACAGGGGGTAAGCTCCTACAATGAGCAGTTCTTC.